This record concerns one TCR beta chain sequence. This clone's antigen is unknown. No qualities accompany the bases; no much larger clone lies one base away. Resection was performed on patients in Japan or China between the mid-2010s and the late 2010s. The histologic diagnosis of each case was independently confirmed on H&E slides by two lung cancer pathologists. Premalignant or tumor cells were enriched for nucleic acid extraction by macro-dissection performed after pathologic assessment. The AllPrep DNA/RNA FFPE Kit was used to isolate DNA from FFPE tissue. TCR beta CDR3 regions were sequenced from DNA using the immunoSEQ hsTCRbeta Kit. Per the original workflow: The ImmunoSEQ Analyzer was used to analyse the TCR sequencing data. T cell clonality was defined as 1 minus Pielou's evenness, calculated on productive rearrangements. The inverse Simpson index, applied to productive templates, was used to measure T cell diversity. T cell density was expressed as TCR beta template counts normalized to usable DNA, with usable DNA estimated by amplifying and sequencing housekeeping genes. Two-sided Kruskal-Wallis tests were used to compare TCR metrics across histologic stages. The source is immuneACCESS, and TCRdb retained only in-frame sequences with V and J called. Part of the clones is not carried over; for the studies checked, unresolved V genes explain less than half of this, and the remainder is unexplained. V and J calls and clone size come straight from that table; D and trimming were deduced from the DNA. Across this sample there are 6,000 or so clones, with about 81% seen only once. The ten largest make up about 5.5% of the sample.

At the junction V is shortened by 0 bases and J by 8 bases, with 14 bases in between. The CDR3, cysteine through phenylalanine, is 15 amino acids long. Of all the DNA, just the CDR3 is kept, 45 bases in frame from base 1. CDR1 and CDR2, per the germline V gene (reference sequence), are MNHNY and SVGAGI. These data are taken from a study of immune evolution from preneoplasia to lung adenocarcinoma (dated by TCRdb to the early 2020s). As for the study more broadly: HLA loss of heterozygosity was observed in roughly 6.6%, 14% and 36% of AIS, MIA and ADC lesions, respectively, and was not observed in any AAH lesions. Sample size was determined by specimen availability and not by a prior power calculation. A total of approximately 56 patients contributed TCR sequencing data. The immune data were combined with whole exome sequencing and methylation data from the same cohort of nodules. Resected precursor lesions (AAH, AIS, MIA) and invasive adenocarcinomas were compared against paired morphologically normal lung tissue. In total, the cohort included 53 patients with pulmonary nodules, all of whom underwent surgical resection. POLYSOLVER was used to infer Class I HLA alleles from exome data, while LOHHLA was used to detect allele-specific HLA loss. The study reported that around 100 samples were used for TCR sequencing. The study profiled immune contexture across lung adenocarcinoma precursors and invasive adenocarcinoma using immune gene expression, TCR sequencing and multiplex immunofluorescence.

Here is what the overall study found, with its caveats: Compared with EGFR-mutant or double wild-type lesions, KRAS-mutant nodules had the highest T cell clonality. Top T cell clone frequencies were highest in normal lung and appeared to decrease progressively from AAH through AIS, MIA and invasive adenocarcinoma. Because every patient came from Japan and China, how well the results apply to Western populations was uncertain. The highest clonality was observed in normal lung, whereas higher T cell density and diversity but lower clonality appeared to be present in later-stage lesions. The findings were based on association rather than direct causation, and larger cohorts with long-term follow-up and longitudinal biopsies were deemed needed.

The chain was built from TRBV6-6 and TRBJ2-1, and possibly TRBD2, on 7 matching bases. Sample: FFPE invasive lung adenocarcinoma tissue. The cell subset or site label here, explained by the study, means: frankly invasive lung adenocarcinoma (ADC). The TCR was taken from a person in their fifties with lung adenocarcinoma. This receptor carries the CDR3 CASSYSAGAAHEQFF. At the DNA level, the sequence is TGTGCCAGCAGTTACTCTGCGGGGGCAGCACATGAGCAGTTCTTC.